These T cell receptor beta chains were read from a single sample in a study of T cell responses to AZD1222 COVID-19 vaccine. Only in-frame clones appear in the TCRdb table, and some are missing; sequencing was by immunoSEQ multiplex PCR. The repertoire holds more than 80,000 clones, with roughly 87% as singletons. The material sequenced was peripheral blood, taken on day 0 of AZD1222 vaccination. These TCRs come from an adult in good health. Each CDR3 is given with its conserved first and last residue. D genes are given only for firm matches. Clone size appears in some rows only: once, few, many, or a class for an expanded clone.

>TRBJ2-3|TRBV5-8|NA|NA
TGTGCCAGCAGCTTACAGGGAACAGATACGCAGTATTTT
CASSLQGTDTQYF
>TRBJ2-7|TRBV4-3|many|NA
TGCGCCAGCAGCCAGTTCTCAGGCTACGAGCAGTACTTC
CASSQFSGYEQYF
>TRBJ1-3|TRBV18|NA|TRBD1
TGTGCCAGCTCACAGGACAGGCCCCCTGGAAACACCATATATTTT
CASSQDRPPGNTIYF
>TRBJ2-7|TRBV4-3|NA|NA
TGCGCCAGCAGCCCGGGACTGTCTCGGGGTTACGAGCAGTACTTC
CASSPGLSRGYEQYF
>TRBJ2-2|TRBV7-8|NA|NA
TGTGCCAGCAGCTTAGTTGGGGTAACTAACACCGGGGAGCTGTTTTTT
CASSLVGVTNTGELFF
>TRBJ2-7|TRBV4-2|NA|TRBD1
TGTGCCAGCAGCCAAGAGCCCGGGACAGAGCCCTACGAGCAGTACTTC
CASSQEPGTEPYEQYF
>TRBJ2-7|TRBV27|NA|NA
TGTGCCAGCGGGTTTCCGGGAGAGTCCTACGAGCAGTACTTC
CASGFPGESYEQYF
>TRBJ2-1|TRBV6-5|NA|NA
TGTGCCAGCAGTCGAGGACTCTACAATGAGCAGTTCTTC
CASSRGLYNEQFF
>TRBJ1-4|TRBV19|NA|TRBD1
TGTGCCAGTAAAGACAGGGGAACTTCAACTAATGAAAAACTGTTTTTT
CASKDRGTSTNEKLFF
>TRBJ1-3|TRBV7-6|NA|NA
TGTGCCAGCAGCCCAACAGTCGACTCTGGAAACACCATATATTTT
CASSPTVDSGNTIYF
>TRBJ2-1|TRBV11-2|NA|NA
TGTGCCAGCCGGCTTTTCTTCTCCTACAATGAGCAGTTCTTC
CASRLFFSYNEQFF
>TRBJ2-5|TRBV18|NA|NA
TGTGCCAGCTCACCGAAGGAAGGAGAGACCCAGTACTTC
CASSPKEGETQYF
>TRBJ2-2|TRBV7-3|NA|TRBD2
TGTGCCAGCAGCCCCACGAGAAGCGGGATTACCGGGGAGCTGTTTTTT
CASSPTRSGITGELFF
>TRBJ2-7|TRBV28|NA|TRBD1
TGTGCCAGCAGTCGATCCGGGACAGGTTTATCCGAGCAGTACTTC
CASSRSGTGLSEQYF
>TRBJ2-3|TRBV27|NA|NA
TGTGCCAGCAGGGAGAGATTAGAACGCACAGATACGCAGTATTTT
CASRERLERTDTQYF
>TRBJ2-5|TRBV7-9|NA|NA
TGTGCCAGCAGTCTTCTCTTAGGGAGATACCAAGAGACCCAGTACTTC
CASSLLLGRYQETQYF
>TRBJ2-5|TRBV5-1|NA|NA
TGCGCCAGCAGCTTCCCCCAGGGGGAGACCCAGTACTTC
CASSFPQGETQYF
>TRBJ1-4|TRBV5-1|once|NA
TGCGCCAGCAGCTCAGACCCGGGACGGGAAAAACTGTTTTTT
CASSSDPGREKLFF
>TRBJ2-7|TRBV19|few|TRBD1
TGTGCCAGTAGCGGGACAGGGGTTGACGAGCAGTACTTC
CASSGTGVDEQYF
>TRBJ2-1|TRBV9|NA|TRBD2
TGTGCCAGCGGCCACTCTCTAGCGGGAGGGTACAATGAGCAGTTCTTC
CASGHSLAGGYNEQFF
>TRBJ2-2|TRBV7-9|few|NA
TGTGCCAGCAGCTTAGATGAGAGAACCACCGGGGAGCTGTTTTTT
CASSLDERTTGELFF